The T cell receptor (beta chain) under discussion was sequenced for a study of T-cell reconstitution after alpha-beta-depleted transplantation in children. Study-wide points: Several hundred expanded graft clones reportedly were the source of alpha-beta T cells about two months after transplant.

A library of TCRbeta sequences, prepared with unique molecular identifiers, was generated. TCRdb recomputed calls from the PCR reads with MiXCR, one row per CDR3 protein. The sample consists of 440,000 or so distinct CDR3 sequences, approximately 41% of them appearing once. In the case of this clonotype: Its antigen is still unknown.

This TCR came from a girl aged 2-10 years with aplastic anemia, due to receive a stem cell transplant. This material consisted of PBMCs, taken before TCRalphabeta/CD19-depleted stem cell transplant.

The CDR3 sequence: CASSYKGDQPQHF. Here the CDR3 DNA reads TGTGCCAGCAGCTACAAAGGGGATCAGCCCCAGCATTTT. The J gene is TRBJ1-5, the V gene TRBV6-5; perhaps TRBD1 as D (5 bases). The CDR3 has 13 residues. Germline V CDR1 and CDR2: MNHEY, SVGAGI. V lost 6 bases, J lost 5 bases, and 11 bases lay in between.